This T cell receptor (beta chain) was retrieved from a study of T cell responses to AZD1222 COVID-19 vaccine. Study-wide results and caveats: Across spike, vaccine-associated CD4 TCRs were found, dominant at 160-218 and 743-854.

With respect to this clone: Antigen: not known.

The protocol was immunoSEQ multiplex PCR, while the TCRdb copy is restricted to in-frame clones and leaves out a portion. The data contain about 110,000 clones, approximately 92% of them singletons. This clonotype was sampled from an adult in good health. The starting material was peripheral blood, obtained on day 0 of AZD1222 vaccination.

The CDR3 DNA sequence: TGTGCCAGCAGCCCCCCGACGGTGGGGGCCCCACCGAACACTGAAGCTTTCTTT. Its protein is CASSPPTVGAPPNTEAFF. This chain uses TRBV7-2 with TRBJ1-1; D may be TRBD1 (6 bases). Germline V gene data show CDR1 as SGHTA and CDR2 as FQGNSA. V lost 5 bases to trimming and J lost 1 base, with 23 bases between them. This CDR3 comprises 18 residues.